The clone carrying this TCR beta chain has at least ten counts. The data were taken from a study of T cell repertoires in cytomegalovirus infection. In the study overall: Public TCR beta signatures provided an indication of both CMV infection and a matching HLA type.

Via MiXCR, TCRdb re-called the reads, giving one row per CDR3 protein. Among more than 350,000 distinct CDR3 sequences listed, under 40% were seen once. Sample: PBMCs. The TCR was taken from a human donor in good health (CMV status not recorded). Some clones in this sample may be carry-over from other donors' samples.

The CDR3 loop reads CASSFTSWTGGAYNEQFF. The DNA for the CDR3 is TGTGCCAGCAGCTTCACCTCATGGACAGGAGGGGCCTACAATGAGCAGTTCTTC. J is TRBJ2-1 and V is TRBV7-8, with D perhaps matching TRBD1 (7 bases). V lost 3 bases and J 2 bases, leaving 20 bases between the germline ends. Germline assignment: CDR1 SGHVS and CDR2 FQNEAQ. The CDR3 has 18 amino acids.